The entry below describes one T cell receptor (beta chain). These data originate in a study of preoperative IRX-2 immunotherapy in early breast cancer. Treatment here: preoperative locoregional IRX-2 cytokine immunotherapy. Preoperative locoregional IRX-2 cytokine immunotherapy was tested in the phase Ib source study. J lost 1 base, V lost 2 bases, and 2 bases had no gene match. This CDR3 is 15 amino acids long. The germline gives CDR1 MNHEY, CDR2 SMNVEV (reference sequence). Produced via immunoSEQ multiplex PCR; TCRdb's table is partial and in-frame only. The table records about 34,000 clones, roughly 96% of them present only once.

The rearrangement joins TRBV27 to TRBJ2-3; TRBD2 matches 8 bases. This TCR came from a human donor with breast cancer. Collection of the sample occurred from a patient treated with IRX-2 immunotherapy. CDR3 region: CASSLKTSGTDTQYF. The CDR3 DNA sequence: TGTGCCAGCAGTTTAAAGACTAGCGGCACAGATACGCAGTATTTT.